Listed below are T cell receptor beta chains from one sample, sequenced in a study of control samples from healthy donors and cancer patients. Method: immunoSEQ multiplex PCR; TCRdb's copy keeps in-frame clones and lacks some. The table has about 140,000 clones, about 90% seen once. Sequenced sample: blood. All receptors come from a man younger than 30 in good health. Both conserved end residues are part of each CDR3. D genes are given only for firm matches. Clone size is stated in some rows and not others, as once, few, many or a class when expanded.

.,TRBV10-3,.,TRBJ2-1,CAIRGRDLDEQFF,TGTGCCATCAGGGGCAGGGACTTGGACGAGCAGTTCTTC
.,TRBV7-8,.,TRBJ1-6,CASSLIVGGSPLHF,TGTGCCAGCAGCTTAATCGTGGGTGGCTCACCCCTCCACTTT
.,TRBV6-1,.,TRBJ1-1,CASTQGNTEAFF,TGTGCCAGCACCCAGGGGAACACTGAAGCTTTCTTT
TRBD1,TRBV7-6,.,TRBJ2-3,CASSPPDRVVADTQYF,TGTGCCAGCAGCCCCCCGGACAGGGTCGTCGCAGATACGCAGTATTTT
.,TRBV25-1,.,TRBJ1-1,CASSEYRNTEAFF,TGTGCCAGCAGTGAATACCGGAACACTGAAGCTTTCTTT
TRBD1,TRBV15,.,TRBJ1-5,CATSRDRFNQPQHF,TGTGCCACCAGCAGGGACAGGTTCAATCAGCCCCAGCATTTT
.,TRBV5-5,.,TRBJ1-5,CASSPAQYRGNQPQHF,TGTGCCAGCAGCCCCGCGCAATATAGGGGCAATCAGCCCCAGCATTTT
.,TRBV6-5,.,TRBJ1-1,CASSLQGNTEAFF,TGTGCCAGCTCATTGCAGGGCAACACTGAAGCTTTCTTT
.,TRBV28,.,TRBJ2-7,CASGHEQYF,TGTGCCAGCGGCCACGAGCAGTACTTC
TRBD2,TRBV2,.,TRBJ2-1,CASSGWSGGAGGNEQFF,TGTGCCAGCAGTGGATGGAGCGGGGGGGCGGGAGGCAATGAGCAGTTCTTC
.,TRBV9,.,TRBJ2-1,CASSPGAGHFDNEQFF,TGTGCCAGCTCGCCCGGAGCCGGGCACTTTGACAATGAGCAGTTCTTC
.,TRBV4-1,.,TRBJ2-2,CASSQVETGELFF,TGCGCCAGCAGCCAAGTAGAGACCGGGGAGCTGTTTTTT
TRBD1,TRBV7-9,.,TRBJ1-2,CASSLEGGGGYTF,TGTGCCAGCAGCTTAGAAGGGGGCGGGGGCTACACCTTC
.,TRBV21-1,.,TRBJ2-1,CASSNLSTGDTFSYNEQFF,TGTGCCAGCAGCAACCTCTCGACAGGGGACACATTCTCCTACAATGAGCAGTTCTTC
.,TRBV27,once,TRBJ2-7,CASSLGWGLAYEQYF,TGTGCCAGCAGTTTGGGTTGGGGTCTGGCCTACGAGCAGTACTTC
.,TRBV30,.,TRBJ1-4,CAWSVSRVRGNEKLFF,TGTGCCTGGAGTGTATCCCGGGTCAGAGGTAATGAAAAACTGTTTTTT
.,TRBV10-3,.,TRBJ2-1,CAIRARGGSDEQFF,TGTGCCATTAGGGCTCGAGGGGGATCAGATGAGCAGTTCTTC
TRBD1,TRBV7-2,.,TRBJ2-7,CASSPAGTGLPEQYF,TGTGCCAGCAGCCCCGCCGGGACAGGGCTGCCCGAGCAGTACTTC
TRBD1,TRBV4-1,.,TRBJ1-4,CASSQGGQGLELFF,TGCGCCAGCAGCCAGGGTGGACAGGGCCTGGAACTGTTTTTT
TRBD1,TRBV5-1,.,TRBJ2-5,CASSYGPGQGGGTQYF,TGCGCCAGCAGCTACGGTCCGGGACAGGGTGGCGGTACCCAGTACTTC
TRBD1,TRBV5-1,.,TRBJ2-5,CASSLVAGGAETQYF,TGCGCCAGCAGCTTGGTGGCAGGGGGCGCGGAGACCCAGTACTTC
TRBD2,TRBV3-1/TRBV3-2,.,TRBJ2-1,CASSQANQRGSYNEQFF,TGTGCCAGCAGCCAGGCCAATCAGCGGGGGTCCTACAATGAGCAGTTCTTC
.,TRBV2,.,TRBJ1-1,CASRLTGNTEAFF,TGTGCCAGCCGCCTAACAGGGAACACTGAAGCTTTCTTT
TRBD1,TRBV19,.,TRBJ1-6,CASSIGTGIYNSPLHF,TGTGCCAGTAGTATTGGGACAGGGATCTATAATTCACCCCTCCACTTT